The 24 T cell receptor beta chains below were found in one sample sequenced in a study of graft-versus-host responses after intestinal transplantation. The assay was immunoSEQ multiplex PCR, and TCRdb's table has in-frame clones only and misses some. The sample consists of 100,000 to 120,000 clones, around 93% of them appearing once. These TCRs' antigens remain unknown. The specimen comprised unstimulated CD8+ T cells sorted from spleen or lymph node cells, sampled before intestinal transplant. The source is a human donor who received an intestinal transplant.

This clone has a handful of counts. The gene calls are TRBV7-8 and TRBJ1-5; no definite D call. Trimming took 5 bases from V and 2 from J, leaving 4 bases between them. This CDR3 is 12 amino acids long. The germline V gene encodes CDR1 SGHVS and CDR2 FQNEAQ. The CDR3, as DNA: TGTGCCAGCAGCCGAGGCAATCAGCCCCAGCATTTT. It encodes CASSRGNQPQHF.

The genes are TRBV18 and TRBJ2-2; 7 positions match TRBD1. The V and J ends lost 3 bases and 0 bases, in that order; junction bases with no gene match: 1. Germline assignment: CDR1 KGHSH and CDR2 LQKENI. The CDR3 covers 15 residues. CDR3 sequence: CASSPGTANTGELFF. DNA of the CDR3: TGTGCCAGCTCACCCGGGACAGCGAACACCGGGGAGCTGTTTTTT.

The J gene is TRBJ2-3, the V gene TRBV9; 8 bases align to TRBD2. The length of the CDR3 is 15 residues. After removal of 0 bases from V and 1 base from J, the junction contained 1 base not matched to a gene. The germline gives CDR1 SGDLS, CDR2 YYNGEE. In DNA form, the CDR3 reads TGTGCCAGCAGCGTAGAAGCGGGAGGCACAGATACGCAGTATTTT. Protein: CASSVEAGGTDTQYF.

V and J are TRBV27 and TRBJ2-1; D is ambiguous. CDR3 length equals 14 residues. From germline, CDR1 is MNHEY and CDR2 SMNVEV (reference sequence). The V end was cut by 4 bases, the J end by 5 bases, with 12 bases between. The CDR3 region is CASSYPGYNNEQFF. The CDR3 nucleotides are TGTGCCAGCAGTTACCCCGGATACAACAATGAGCAGTTCTTC.

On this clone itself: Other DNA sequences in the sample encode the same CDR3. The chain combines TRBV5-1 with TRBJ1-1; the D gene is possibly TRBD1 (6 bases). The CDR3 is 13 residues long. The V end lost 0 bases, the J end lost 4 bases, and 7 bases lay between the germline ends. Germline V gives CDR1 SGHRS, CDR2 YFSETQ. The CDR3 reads CASSLGGGTEAFF. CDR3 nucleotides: TGCGCCAGCAGCTTGGGAGGGGGCACTGAAGCTTTCTTT. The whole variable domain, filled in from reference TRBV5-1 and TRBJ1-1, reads KAGVTQTPRYLIKTRGQQVTLSCSPISGHRSVSWYQQTPGQGLQFLFEYFSETQRNKGNFPGRFSGRQFSNSRSEMNVSTLELGDSALYLCASSLGGGTEAFFGQGTRLTVV.

This CDR3 is CASSPNGETQYF. The CDR3 nucleotides are TGTGCCAGCAGCCCCAACGGCGAGACCCAGTACTTC. This chain uses TRBV7-6 with TRBJ2-5; D call uncertain. The CDR3 loop spans 12 amino acids. The germline V gene has CDR1 SGHVS and CDR2 FNYEAQ. The V and J ends lost 5 bases and 5 bases respectively, with 9 bases between them. The full variable domain, with the rest looked up from reference TRBV7-6 and TRBJ2-5, is GAGVSQSPRYKVTKRGQDVALRCDPISGHVSLYWYRQALGQGPEFLTYFNYEAQQDKSGLPNDRFSAERPEGSISTLTIQRTEQRDSAMYRCASSPNGETQYFGPGTRLLVL.

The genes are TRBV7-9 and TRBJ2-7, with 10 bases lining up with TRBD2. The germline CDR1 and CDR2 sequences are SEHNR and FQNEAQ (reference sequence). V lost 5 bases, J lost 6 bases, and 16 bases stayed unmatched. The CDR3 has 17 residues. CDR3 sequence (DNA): TGTGCCAGCAGCACCACGAAAGGGACTAGCGCCTTCGCCGAGCAGTACTTC. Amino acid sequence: CASSTTKGTSAFAEQYF.

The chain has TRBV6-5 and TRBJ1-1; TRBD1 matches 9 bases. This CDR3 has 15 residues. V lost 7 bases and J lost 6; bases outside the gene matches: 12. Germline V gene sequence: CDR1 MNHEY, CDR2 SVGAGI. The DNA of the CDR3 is TGTGCCAGCATCATTAGCCGGGACAGGGAGGCTGAAGCTTTCTTT. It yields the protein CASIISRDREAEAFF.

CDR3 in DNA: TGTGCCAGCAGCTTGGGAGGGGGGTACGAGCAGTACTTC. Translating it yields CASSLGGGYEQYF. The chain has TRBV5-4 and TRBJ2-7; perhaps D is TRBD1 or TRBD2 (6 bases each). Germline CDR1 is SGHNT and CDR2 is YYREEE (reference sequence). CDR3 length: 13 amino acids. The ends were cut back, 0 bases at V and 4 bases at J, with 8 bases in the middle.

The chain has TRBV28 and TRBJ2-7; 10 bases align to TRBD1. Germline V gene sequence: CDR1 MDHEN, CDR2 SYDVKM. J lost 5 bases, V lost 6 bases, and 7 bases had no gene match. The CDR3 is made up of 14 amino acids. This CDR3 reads CASSPRQGANEQYF. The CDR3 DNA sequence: TGTGCCAGCAGCCCCCGACAGGGGGCAAACGAGCAGTACTTC.

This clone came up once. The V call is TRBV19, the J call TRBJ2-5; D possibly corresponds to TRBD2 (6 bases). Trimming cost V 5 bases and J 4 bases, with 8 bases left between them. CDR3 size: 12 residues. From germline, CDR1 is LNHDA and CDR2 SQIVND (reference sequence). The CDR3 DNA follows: TGTGCCAGTAGTTCGGGACTAGAGACCCAGTACTTC. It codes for CASSSGLETQYF.

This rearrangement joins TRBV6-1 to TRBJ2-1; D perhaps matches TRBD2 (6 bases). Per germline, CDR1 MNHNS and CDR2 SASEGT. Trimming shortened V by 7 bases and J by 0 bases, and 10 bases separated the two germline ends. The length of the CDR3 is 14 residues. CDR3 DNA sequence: TGTGCCAGCAAGGATAGCGGCTCCTACAATGAGCAGTTCTTC. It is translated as CASKDSGSYNEQFF.

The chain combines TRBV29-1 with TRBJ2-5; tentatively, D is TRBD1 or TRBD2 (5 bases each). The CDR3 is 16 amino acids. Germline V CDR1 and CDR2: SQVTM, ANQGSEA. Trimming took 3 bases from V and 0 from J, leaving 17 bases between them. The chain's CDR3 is CSVEGVGSVYQETQYF. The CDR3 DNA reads TGCAGCGTTGAGGGGGTAGGCAGCGTGTACCAAGAGACCCAGTACTTC.

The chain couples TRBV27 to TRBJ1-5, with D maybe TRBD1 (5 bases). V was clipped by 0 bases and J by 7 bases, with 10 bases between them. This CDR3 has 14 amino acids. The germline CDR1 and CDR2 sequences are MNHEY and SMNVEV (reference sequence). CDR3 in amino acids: CASSLSGGMQPQHF. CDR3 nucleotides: TGTGCCAGCAGTTTATCTGGGGGGATGCAGCCCCAGCATTTT.

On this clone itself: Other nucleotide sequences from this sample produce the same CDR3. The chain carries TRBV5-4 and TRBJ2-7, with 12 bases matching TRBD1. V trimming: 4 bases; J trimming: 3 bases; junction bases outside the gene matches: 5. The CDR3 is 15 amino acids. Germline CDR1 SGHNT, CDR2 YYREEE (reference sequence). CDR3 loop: CASSARDRGLYEQYF. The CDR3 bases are TGTGCCAGCAGCGCGCGGGACAGGGGGCTCTACGAGCAGTACTTC.

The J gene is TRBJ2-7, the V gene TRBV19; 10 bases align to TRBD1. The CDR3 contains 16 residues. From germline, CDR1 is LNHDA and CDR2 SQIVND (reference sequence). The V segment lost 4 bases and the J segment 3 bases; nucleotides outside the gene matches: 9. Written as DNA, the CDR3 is TGTGCCAGTAGTACATCGTTGGGGACAGGGGTCTACGAGCAGTACTTC. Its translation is CASSTSLGTGVYEQYF.

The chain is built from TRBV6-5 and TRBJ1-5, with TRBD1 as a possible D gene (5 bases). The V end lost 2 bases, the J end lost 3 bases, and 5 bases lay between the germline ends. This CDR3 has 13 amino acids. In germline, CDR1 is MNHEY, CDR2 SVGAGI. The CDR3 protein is CASSYGTNQPQHF. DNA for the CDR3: TGTGCCAGCAGTTACGGGACCAATCAGCCCCAGCATTTT.

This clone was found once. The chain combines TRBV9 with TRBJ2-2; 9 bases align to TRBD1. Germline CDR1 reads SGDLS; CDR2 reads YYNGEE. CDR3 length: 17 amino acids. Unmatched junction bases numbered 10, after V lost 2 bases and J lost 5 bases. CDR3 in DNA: TGTGCCAGCAGCGTCCCTTCGGGACAGGGAAGAACCGGGGAGCTGTTTTTT. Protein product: CASSVPSGQGRTGELFF.

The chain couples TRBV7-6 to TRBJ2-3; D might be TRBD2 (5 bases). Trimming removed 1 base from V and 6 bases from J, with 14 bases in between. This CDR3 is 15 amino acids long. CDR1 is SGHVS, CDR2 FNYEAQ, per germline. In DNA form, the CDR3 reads TGTGCCAGCAGCTTAGGACCTCCCGGACTGGATACGCAGTATTTT. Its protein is CASSLGPPGLDTQYF.

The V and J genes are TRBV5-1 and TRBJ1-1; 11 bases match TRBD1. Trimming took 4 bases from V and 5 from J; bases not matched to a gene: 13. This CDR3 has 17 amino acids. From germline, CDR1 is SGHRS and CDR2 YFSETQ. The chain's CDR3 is CASSKGRGTGGWTEAFF. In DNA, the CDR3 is TGCGCCAGCAGCAAGGGTCGAGGGACAGGGGGATGGACTGAAGCTTTCTTT.

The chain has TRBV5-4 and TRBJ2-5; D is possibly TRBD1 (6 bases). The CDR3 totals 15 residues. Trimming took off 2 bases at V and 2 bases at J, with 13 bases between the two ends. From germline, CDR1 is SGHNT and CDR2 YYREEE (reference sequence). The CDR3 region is CASSFSDSSQETQYF. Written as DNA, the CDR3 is TGTGCCAGCAGCTTCTCGGACAGCTCACAAGAGACCCAGTACTTC.

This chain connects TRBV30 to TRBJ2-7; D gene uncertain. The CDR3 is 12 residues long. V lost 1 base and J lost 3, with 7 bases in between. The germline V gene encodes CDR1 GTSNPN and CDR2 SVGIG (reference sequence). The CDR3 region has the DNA TGTGCCTGGAGTGGCAGAGACTACGAGCAGTACTTC. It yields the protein CAWSGRDYEQYF.

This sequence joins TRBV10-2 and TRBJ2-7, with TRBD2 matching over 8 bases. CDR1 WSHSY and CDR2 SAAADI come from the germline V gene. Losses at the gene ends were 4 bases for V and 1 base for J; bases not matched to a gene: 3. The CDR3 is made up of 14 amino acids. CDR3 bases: TGCGCCAGCAGTGGGAGCGGGAGATCCTACGAGCAGTACTTC. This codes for CASSGSGRSYEQYF.

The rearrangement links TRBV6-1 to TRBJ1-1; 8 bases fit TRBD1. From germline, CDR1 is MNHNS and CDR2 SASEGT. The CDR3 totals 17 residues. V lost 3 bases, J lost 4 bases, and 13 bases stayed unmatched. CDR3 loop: CASSDPKRGQGLTEAFF. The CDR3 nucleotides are TGTGCCAGCAGTGATCCTAAACGCGGACAGGGACTCACTGAAGCTTTCTTT.